The source of this T cell receptor (beta chain) is a study of a mutant IDH1 vaccine in newly diagnosed glioma. Study-wide results and caveats: Vaccine-induced immune responses were detected in approximately 93% of patients.

As regards this clone: Its target is unknown.

This CDR3 has 15 residues. The germline CDR1 and CDR2 sequences are GTSNPN and SVGIG (reference sequence). TCRdb's table, derived via immunoSEQ multiplex PCR, lists solely in-frame clones and lacks some. The sample records some 51,000 clones, roughly 73% being singletons. This sample's time point: week 5, during vaccination. All doses held 300 ug of mutant IDH1 20-mer peptide, with topical imiquimod. This TCR derives from a man aged 45-65 years with glioma. This sequence joins TRBV30 and TRBJ1-2; 7 bases are shared with TRBD1. The sample consisted of PBMCs, taken from a glioma patient whose treatment included an IDH1 peptide vaccine. The CDR3 protein is CATRGESGGNYGYTF. The CDR3 DNA is TGTGCGACCCGGGGGGAGTCAGGGGGAAACTATGGCTACACCTTC. The variable domain in full, with the rest retrieved from reference TRBV30 and TRBJ1-2, is SQTIHQWPATLVQPVGSPLSLECTVEGTSNPNLYWYRQAAGRGLQLLFYSVGIGQISSEVPQNLSASRPQDRQFILSSKKLLLSDSGFYLCATRGESGGNYGYTFGSGTRLTVV.